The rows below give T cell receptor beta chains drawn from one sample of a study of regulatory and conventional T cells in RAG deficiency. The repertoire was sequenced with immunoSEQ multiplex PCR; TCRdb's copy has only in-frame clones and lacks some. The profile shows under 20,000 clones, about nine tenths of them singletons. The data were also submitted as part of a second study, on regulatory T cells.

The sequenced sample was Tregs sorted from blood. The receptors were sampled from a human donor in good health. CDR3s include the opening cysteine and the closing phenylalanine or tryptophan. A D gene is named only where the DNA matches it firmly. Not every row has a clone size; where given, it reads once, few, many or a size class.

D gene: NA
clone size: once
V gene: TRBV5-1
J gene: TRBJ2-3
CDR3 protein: CASTPGNTDTQYF
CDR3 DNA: TGCGCCAGCACGCCAGGGAACACAGATACGCAGTATTTT

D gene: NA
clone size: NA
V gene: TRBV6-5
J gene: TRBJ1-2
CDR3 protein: CASSYDPTNYGYTF
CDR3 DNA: TGTGCCAGCAGTTACGACCCAACTAACTATGGCTACACCTTC

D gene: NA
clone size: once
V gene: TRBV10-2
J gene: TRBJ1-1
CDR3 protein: CASKILMNTEAFF
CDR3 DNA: TGCGCCAGCAAGATCCTCATGAACACTGAAGCTTTCTTT

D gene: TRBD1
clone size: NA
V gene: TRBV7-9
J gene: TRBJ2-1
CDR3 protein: CASRYRGVDEQFF
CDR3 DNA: TGTGCCAGCAGATACAGGGGAGTGGATGAGCAGTTCTTC

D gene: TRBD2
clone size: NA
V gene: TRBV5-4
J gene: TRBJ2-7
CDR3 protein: CASSLVPSGEQYF
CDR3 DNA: TGTGCCAGCAGCTTGGTCCCTAGCGGCGAGCAGTACTTC

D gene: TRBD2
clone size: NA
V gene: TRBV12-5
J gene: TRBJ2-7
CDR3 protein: CASGLVPLAGEQYF
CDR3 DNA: TGTGCTAGTGGTTTGGTGCCCCTAGCGGGGGAACAGTACTTC

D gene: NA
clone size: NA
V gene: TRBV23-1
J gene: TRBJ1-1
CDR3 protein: CASSQSRSRDVTEAFF
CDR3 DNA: TGCGCCAGCAGTCAATCTAGGTCGCGGGATGTCACTGAAGCTTTCTTT

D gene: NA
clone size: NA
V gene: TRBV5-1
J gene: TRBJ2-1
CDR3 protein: CASSFGLKDNEQFF
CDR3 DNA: TGCGCCAGCAGCTTCGGACTGAAAGATAATGAGCAGTTCTTC

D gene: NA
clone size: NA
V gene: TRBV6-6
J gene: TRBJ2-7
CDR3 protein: CASNPGRGSYEQYF
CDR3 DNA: TGTGCCAGCAACCCGGGCAGGGGATCCTACGAGCAGTACTTC

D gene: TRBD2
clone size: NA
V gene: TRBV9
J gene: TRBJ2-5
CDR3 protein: CASSPSAGGGIPRETQYF
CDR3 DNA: TGTGCCAGCAGCCCAAGTGCGGGGGGAGGCATTCCCAGGGAGACCCAGTACTTC

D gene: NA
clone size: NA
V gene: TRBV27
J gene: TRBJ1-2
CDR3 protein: CASSFSGHGGYGYTF
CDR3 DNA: TGTGCCAGCAGTTTCTCCGGACACGGAGGGTATGGCTACACCTTC

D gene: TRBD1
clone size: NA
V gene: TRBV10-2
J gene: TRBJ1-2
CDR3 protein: CASRGQALGYGYTF
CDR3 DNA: TGCGCCAGCAGGGGACAGGCTTTGGGCTATGGCTACACCTTC

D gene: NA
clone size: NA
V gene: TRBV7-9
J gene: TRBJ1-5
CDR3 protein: CASGGYNQPQHF
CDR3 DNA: TGTGCCAGCGGGGGGTATAATCAGCCCCAGCATTTT

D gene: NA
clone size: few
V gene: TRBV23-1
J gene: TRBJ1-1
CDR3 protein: CASSQSQTDPLCTEAFF
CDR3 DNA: TGCGCCAGCAGTCAATCGCAGACGGACCCTTTGTGCACTGAAGCTTTCTTT

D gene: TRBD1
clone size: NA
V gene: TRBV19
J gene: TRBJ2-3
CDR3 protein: CASSPRQGRGTDTQYF
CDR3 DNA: TGTGCCAGTAGTCCAAGACAGGGCCGCGGGACAGATACGCAGTATTTT

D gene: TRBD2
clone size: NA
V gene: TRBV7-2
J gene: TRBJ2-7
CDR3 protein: CASSLSGTSGSEQYF
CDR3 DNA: TGTGCCAGCAGCTTATCCGGGACTAGCGGGAGCGAGCAGTACTTC

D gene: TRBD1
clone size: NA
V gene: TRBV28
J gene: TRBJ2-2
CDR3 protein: CASSLSGQGNTGELFF
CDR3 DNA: TGTGCCAGCAGTTTATCAGGACAGGGGAACACCGGGGAGCTGTTTTTT

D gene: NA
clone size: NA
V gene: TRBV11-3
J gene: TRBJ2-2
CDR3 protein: CASSPFGGSQTGELFF
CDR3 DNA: TGTGCCAGCAGCCCCTTTGGGGGGAGTCAAACCGGGGAGCTGTTTTTT

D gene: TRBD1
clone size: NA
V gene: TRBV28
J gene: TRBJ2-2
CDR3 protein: CASSWPGQGMSVGELFF
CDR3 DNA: TGTGCCAGCAGTTGGCCGGGACAGGGGATGTCGGTTGGGGAGCTGTTTTTT

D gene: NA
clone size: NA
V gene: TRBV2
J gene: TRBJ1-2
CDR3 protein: CASSDVFLGGSVDYGYTF
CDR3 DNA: TGTGCCAGCAGTGACGTTTTTTTAGGAGGGTCAGTCGACTATGGCTACACCTTC

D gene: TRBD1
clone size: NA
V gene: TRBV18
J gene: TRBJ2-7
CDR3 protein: CASSPGTVISEQYF
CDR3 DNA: TGTGCCAGCTCACCCGGGACAGTGATCAGCGAGCAGTACTTC

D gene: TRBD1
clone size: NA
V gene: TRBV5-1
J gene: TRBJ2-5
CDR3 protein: CASSLTEWTGPETQYF
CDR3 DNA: TGCGCCAGCAGCTTGACCGAATGGACAGGGCCCGAGACCCAGTACTTC

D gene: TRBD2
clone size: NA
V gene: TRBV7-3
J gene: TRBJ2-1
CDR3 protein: CASSLSSGGATNEQFF
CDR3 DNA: TGTGCCAGCAGCTTAAGCAGCGGGGGGGCGACCAATGAGCAGTTCTTC

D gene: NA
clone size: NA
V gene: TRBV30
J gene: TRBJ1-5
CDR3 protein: CAWRHRDNQPQHF
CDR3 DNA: TGTGCCTGGAGACACAGGGACAATCAGCCCCAGCATTTT

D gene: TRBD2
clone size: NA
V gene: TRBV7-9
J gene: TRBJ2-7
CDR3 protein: CASSPLAGNPYEQYF
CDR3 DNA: TGTGCCAGCAGCCCCCTAGCGGGCAACCCCTACGAGCAGTACTTC

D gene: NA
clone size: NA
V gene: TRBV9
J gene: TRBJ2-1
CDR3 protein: CASSLIPTGRLNTEQFF
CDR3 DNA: TGTGCCAGCAGCCTCATTCCGACAGGGAGGCTAAACACTGAGCAGTTCTTC

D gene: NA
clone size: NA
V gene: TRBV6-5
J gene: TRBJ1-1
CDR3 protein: CASSFIGQEAFF
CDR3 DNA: TGTGCCAGCAGTTTCATCGGACAGGAAGCTTTCTTT

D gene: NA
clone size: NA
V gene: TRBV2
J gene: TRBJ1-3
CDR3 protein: CAKHNTIYF
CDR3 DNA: TGTGCCAAGCACAACACCATATATTTT

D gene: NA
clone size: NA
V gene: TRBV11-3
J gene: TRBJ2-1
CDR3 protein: CASSYRDGSNNEQFF
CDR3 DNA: TGTGCCAGCAGCTACAGGGACGGGTCCAACAATGAGCAGTTCTTC

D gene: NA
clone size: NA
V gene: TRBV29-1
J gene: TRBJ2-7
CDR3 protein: CSVVPGSYEQYF
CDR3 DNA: TGCAGCGTTGTCCCGGGCTCCTACGAGCAGTACTTC

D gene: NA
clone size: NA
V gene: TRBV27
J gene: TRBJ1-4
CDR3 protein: CASSRKSGHVPAKLFF
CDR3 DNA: TGTGCCAGCAGTAGAAAAAGCGGACACGTTCCTGCAAAACTGTTTTTT

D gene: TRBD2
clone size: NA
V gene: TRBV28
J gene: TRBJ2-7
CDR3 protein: CASSPGGGTGSYEQYF
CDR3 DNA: TGTGCCAGCAGTCCAGGCGGGGGGACTGGCTCCTACGAGCAGTACTTC

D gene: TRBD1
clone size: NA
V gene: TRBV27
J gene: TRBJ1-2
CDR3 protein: CASSLRGQYGYTF
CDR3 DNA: TGTGCCAGCAGTTTAAGGGGGCAATATGGCTACACCTTC

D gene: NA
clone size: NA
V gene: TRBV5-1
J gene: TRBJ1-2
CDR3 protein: CASSAGSEGYTF
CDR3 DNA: TGCGCCAGCAGCGCAGGGTCAGAAGGCTACACCTTC

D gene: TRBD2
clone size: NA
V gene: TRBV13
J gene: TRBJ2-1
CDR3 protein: CASSLLGLAGSQRRQFF
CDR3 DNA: TGTGCCAGCAGCTTACTGGGGCTAGCGGGGTCCCAAAGGCGGCAGTTCTTC

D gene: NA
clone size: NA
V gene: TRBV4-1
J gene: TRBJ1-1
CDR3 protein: CASSQDRFRGSFF
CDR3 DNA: TGCGCCAGCAGCCAAGATCGCTTTCGAGGGTCTTTCTTT

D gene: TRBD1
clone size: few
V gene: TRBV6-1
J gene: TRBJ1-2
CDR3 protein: CASSIGGRGYGYTF
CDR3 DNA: TGTGCCAGCAGTATAGGGGGCCGGGGCTATGGCTACACCTTC

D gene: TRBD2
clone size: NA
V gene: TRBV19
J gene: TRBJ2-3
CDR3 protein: CASKRREGFTQYF
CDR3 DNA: TGTGCCAGTAAAAGACGGGAGGGGTTTACGCAGTATTTT

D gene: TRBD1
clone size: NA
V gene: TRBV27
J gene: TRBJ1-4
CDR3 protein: CASSRDRHEKLFF
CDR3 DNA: TGTGCCAGCAGTCGGGACAGACATGAAAAACTGTTTTTT

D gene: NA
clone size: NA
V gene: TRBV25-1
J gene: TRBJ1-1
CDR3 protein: CASSVRDVGDTEAFF
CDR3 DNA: TGTGCCAGCAGTGTTAGGGACGTCGGTGACACTGAAGCTTTCTTT

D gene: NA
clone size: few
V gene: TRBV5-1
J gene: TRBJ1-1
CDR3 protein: CASSLYRAGTEAFF
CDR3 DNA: TGCGCCAGCAGCTTGTATCGGGCGGGCACTGAAGCTTTCTTT

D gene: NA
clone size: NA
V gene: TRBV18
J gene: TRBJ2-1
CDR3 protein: CASSPGDEQFF
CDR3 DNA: TGTGCCAGCTCACCCGGCGATGAGCAGTTCTTC

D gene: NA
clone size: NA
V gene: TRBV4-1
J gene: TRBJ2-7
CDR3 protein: CASSPLGRTYEQYF
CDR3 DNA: TGCGCCAGCAGCCCATTGGGCAGAACCTACGAGCAGTACTTC

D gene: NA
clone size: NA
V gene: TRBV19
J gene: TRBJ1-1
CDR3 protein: CASSGRGGTEAFF
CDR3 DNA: TGTGCCAGTAGCGGCCGGGGGGGCACTGAAGCTTTCTTT

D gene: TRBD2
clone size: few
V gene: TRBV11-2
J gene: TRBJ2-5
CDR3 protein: CASSSGLAGLQETQYF
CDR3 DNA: TGTGCCAGCAGCTCTGGACTAGCGGGGCTCCAAGAGACCCAGTACTTC

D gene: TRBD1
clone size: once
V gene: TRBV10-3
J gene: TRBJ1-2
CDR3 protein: CAIRDQGAHGYTF
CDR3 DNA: TGTGCCATCAGGGACCAGGGGGCTCATGGCTACACCTTC

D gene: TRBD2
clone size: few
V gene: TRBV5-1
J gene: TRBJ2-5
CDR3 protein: CASRAGTSGAETQYF
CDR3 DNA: TGCGCCAGCAGGGCCGGGACTAGCGGGGCAGAGACCCAGTACTTC

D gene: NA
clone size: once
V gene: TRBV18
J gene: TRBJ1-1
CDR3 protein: CASSPNGNTEAFF
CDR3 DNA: TGTGCCAGCTCACCGAACGGGAACACTGAAGCTTTCTTT

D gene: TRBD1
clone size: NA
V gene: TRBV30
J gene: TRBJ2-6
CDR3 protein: CGQGAGGANVLTF
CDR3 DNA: TGTGGACAGGGGGCTGGGGGGGCCAACGTCCTGACTTTC